Shown below are 32 T cell receptor beta chains from a single sample sequenced in a study of T cell responses to AZD1222 COVID-19 vaccine. Measured with immunoSEQ multiplex PCR; TCRdb has only the in-frame clones, and not every one. This sample has around 200,000 clones; 88% occur once, and the top ten carry approximately 0.5%. The material sequenced was peripheral blood, taken on day 0 of AZD1222 vaccination. All receptors come from an adult in good health.

V and J are TRBV7-8 and TRBJ2-7; D remains unclear. Germline CDR1 SGHVS, CDR2 FQNEAQ. The CDR3 totals 15 residues. The V and J ends lost 5 bases and 7 bases respectively, with 21 bases between them. The CDR3: CASSPELGSSGEQYF. The CDR3 nucleotides read TGTGCCAGCAGCCCAGAATTGGGTAGCTCTGGAGAGCAGTACTTC. Full variable domain (missing parts from reference TRBV7-8 and TRBJ2-7): GAGVSQSPRYKVAKRGQDVALRCDPISGHVSLFWYQQALGQGPEFLTYFQNEAQLDKSGLPSDRFFAERPEGSVSTLKIQRTQQEDSAVYLCASSPELGSSGEQYFGPGTRLTVT.

This sequence joins TRBV19 and TRBJ2-7, with D tentatively TRBD2 (6 bases). The CDR3 is made up of 15 amino acids. Trimming pared 4 bases from V and 3 bases from J, leaving 16 bases between. The germline V gene encodes CDR1 LNHDA and CDR2 SQIVND (reference sequence). CDR3 region: CASSSSEGGNYEQYF. Written as DNA, the CDR3 is TGTGCCAGTAGTAGTAGCGAGGGCGGGAACTACGAGCAGTACTTC.

This sequence joins TRBV7-8 and TRBJ2-3; 9 nucleotides line up with TRBD1. CDR1 and CDR2 from the germline V gene are SGHVS and FQNEAQ. The CDR3 extends over 16 amino acids. After removal of 5 bases from V and 5 bases from J, the junction contained 11 bases not matched to a gene. CDR3 nucleotides: TGTGCCAGCAGCGAACGGACAGGGGCAGCGGGAGATACGCAGTATTTT. Its translation is CASSERTGAAGDTQYF. The complete variable domain, with remaining parts taken from reference TRBV7-8 and TRBJ2-3, reads GAGVSQSPRYKVAKRGQDVALRCDPISGHVSLFWYQQALGQGPEFLTYFQNEAQLDKSGLPSDRFFAERPEGSVSTLKIQRTQQEDSAVYLCASSERTGAAGDTQYFGPGTRLTVL.

The chain carries TRBV11-2 and TRBJ1-1; D possibly corresponds to TRBD1 (5 bases). This CDR3 comprises 14 residues. Germline-derived CDR1 and CDR2 are SGHAT and FQNNGV. V was trimmed by 2 bases and J by 4 bases, leaving 11 bases between them. CDR3 amino acids: CASSLWGYGTEAFF. The CDR3 DNA follows: TGTGCCAGCAGCTTATGGGGGTACGGCACTGAAGCTTTCTTT.

The rearrangement joins TRBV14 to TRBJ2-7, with a weak D call TRBD1 (6 bases). The CDR3 has 14 residues. With 2 bases removed from V and 2 bases from J, the gap between germline ends came to 10 bases. Germline V gene data show CDR1 as SGHDN and CDR2 as FVKESK. The CDR3 is CASSQLAGAYEQYF. The CDR3 DNA sequence: TGTGCCAGCAGCCAACTCGCAGGGGCCTACGAGCAGTACTTC.

The sample holds one count of this clone. The chain uses TRBV7-8 and TRBJ1-1; D unclear. V lost 4 bases to trimming and J lost 0 bases, with 9 bases between them. Per germline, CDR1 SGHVS and CDR2 FQNEAQ. The CDR3 runs to 14 residues. CDR3 sequence reads: CASSSVGVNTEAFF. DNA for the CDR3: TGTGCCAGCAGCTCGGTCGGTGTGAACACTGAAGCTTTCTTT.

This clone was recorded only once. The rearrangement links TRBV2 to TRBJ1-3, with unresolved D. V was shortened by 3 bases and J by 3 bases, with 6 bases between the two germline ends. Germline CDR1 is SNHLY and CDR2 is FYNNEI. The CDR3 runs to 13 residues. DNA of the CDR3: TGTGCCAGCAGTGAGGGAAGTGGAAACACCATATATTTT. Amino acid sequence: CASSEGSGNTIYF.

CDR3 residues: CASRGLAGGGTNEQFF. CDR3 coding DNA: TGCGCCAGCAGGGGACTAGCGGGAGGTGGTACCAATGAGCAGTTCTTC. This sequence joins TRBV5-1 and TRBJ2-1; TRBD2 matches at 15 bases. The J segment lost 6 bases and the V segment lost 5 bases, leaving 6 bases of the junction unmatched. Germline CDR1 is SGHRS and CDR2 is YFSETQ. This CDR3 is built from 16 residues.

CDR3 loop: CASTGGGETQYF. The CDR3 nucleotides read TGTGCCAGTACAGGGGGCGGGGAGACCCAGTACTTC. The V gene is TRBV2, the J gene TRBJ2-5; 9 bases map to TRBD1. This CDR3 region has 12 residues. Germline CDR1 SNHLY, CDR2 FYNNEI. Germline trimming cut 9 bases from V and 5 bases from J; bases unmatched to any gene: 4.

CDR3 sequence: CASSLEASGIGAVTGELFF. The CDR3 DNA reads as TGTGCCAGCAGCTTGGAGGCTAGCGGGATCGGGGCAGTAACCGGGGAGCTGTTTTTT. The V call is TRBV5-5, the J call TRBJ2-2, with 9 bases that match TRBD2. The CDR3 is 19 amino acids. CDR1 and CDR2 (germline): SGHKS, YYEKEE (reference sequence). The junction had 14 bases not matched to a gene; V was cut back by 0 bases and J by 5 bases.

A single count supports this clone. The genes are TRBV4-1 and TRBJ1-2; D remains unclear. Deletions cut 4 bases from V and 3 bases from J, with 9 bases between. The germline CDR1 and CDR2 sequences are MGHRA and YSYEKL. The CDR3 loop spans 13 amino acids. CDR3 in amino acids: CASSPQSDYGYTF. CDR3 DNA sequence: TGCGCCAGCAGCCCCCAAAGCGACTATGGCTACACCTTC.

V is TRBV7-9 and J is TRBJ1-5; D is undetermined. The germline gives CDR1 SEHNR, CDR2 FQNEAQ (reference sequence). V lost 4 bases and J 1 base, leaving 8 bases between the germline ends. CDR3 length: 14 amino acids. The CDR3 bases are TGTGCCAGCAGCTCCCATGGGAGCAATCAGCCCCAGCATTTT. Amino acids: CASSSHGSNQPQHF.

V usage is TRBV7-2 and J usage is TRBJ1-4, with D possibly TRBD1 on 6 matching bases. CDR1 is SGHTA and CDR2 is FQGNSA in the germline V gene. The V and J ends lost 5 bases and 8 bases respectively, with 15 bases between them. The CDR3 length is 14 residues. CDR3 in amino acids: CASSNRPGGEKLFF. CDR3 nucleotides: TGTGCCAGCAGCAACCGACCCGGGGGCGAAAAACTGTTTTTT.

V gene TRBV9 combines with J gene TRBJ1-2; possible D gene TRBD1, 5 bases. Trimming removed 3 bases at V and 4 bases at J, with 10 bases between. This CDR3 is 13 amino acids long. Germline V gene sequence: CDR1 SGDLS, CDR2 YYNGEE. For the CDR3, the DNA is TGTGCCAGCAGCGGGGGCGGGTTCTATGGCTACACCTTC. This sequence encodes CASSGGGFYGYTF.

This clone was seen a single time. This chain uses TRBV6-7 with TRBJ2-3; D gene uncertain. TRBV6-7 is an ORF; its function is uncertain. Trimming pared 5 bases from V and 3 bases from J, leaving 15 bases between. CDR3 length: 15 residues. CDR3 DNA sequence: TGTGCCAGCAGTCAGACAACTGAGAGTACAGATACGCAGTATTTT. It specifies CASSQTTESTDTQYF.

The V call is TRBV3-1 (or the pseudogene TRBV3-2), the J call TRBJ1-1; D call uncertain. Per germline, CDR1 LGHDT and CDR2 YNNKEL (reference sequence). This CDR3 comprises 12 residues. V lost 1 base to trimming and J lost 7 bases, with 7 bases between them. CDR3 sequence (DNA): TGTGCCAGCAGCCAAGGAAAGAATGAAGCTTTCTTT. It is translated as CASSQGKNEAFF.

The rearrangement links TRBV7-3 to TRBJ2-5; 8 bases align to TRBD2. The CDR3 runs to 14 residues. J gave up 5 bases and V 5 bases, and 7 bases lay outside the gene matches. Germline V gene lookup returns CDR1 SGHTA and CDR2 FQGTGA. CDR3 region: CASSPGGAPETQYF. CDR3 sequence (DNA): TGTGCCAGCAGCCCGGGGGGGGCCCCCGAGACCCAGTACTTC.

This clone showed up just a few times. V usage is TRBV19 and J usage is TRBJ1-6; TRBD1 agrees at 7 bases. J was trimmed by 4 bases and V by 6 bases; bases with no gene match: 6. This CDR3 comprises 15 residues. CDR1 and CDR2 from the germline V gene are LNHDA and SQIVND (reference sequence). The chain's CDR3 is CASRALRGYNSPLHF. CDR3 in DNA: TGTGCCAGTAGGGCCCTCAGGGGGTATAATTCACCCCTCCACTTT. Drawing the rest from reference TRBV19 and TRBJ1-6, the complete variable domain is DGGITQSPKYLFRKEGQNVTLSCEQNLNHDAMYWYRQDPGQGLRLIYYSQIVNDFQKGDIAEGYSVSREKKESFPLTVTSAQKNPTAFYLCASRALRGYNSPLHFGNGTRLTVT.

This chain links TRBV6-5 with TRBJ1-5; D is undetermined. Germline assignment: CDR1 MNHEY and CDR2 SVGAGI. V lost 6 bases and J lost 0, with 12 bases in between. The CDR3 has 15 residues. The CDR3 region is CASSLRTVSNQPQHF. The CDR3 DNA reads TGTGCCAGCAGCCTCAGGACGGTTAGCAATCAGCCCCAGCATTTT.

V is TRBV5-1 and J is TRBJ2-1; TRBD2 matches at 9 bases. Germline CDR1 SGHRS, CDR2 YFSETQ. V lost 8 bases, J lost 6 bases, and 9 bases stayed unmatched. CDR3 size: 14 residues. The CDR3 nucleotides are TGCGCCAGTTCCGGGACTAGCTATTCCAATGAGCAGTTCTTC. Translating gives CASSGTSYSNEQFF.

This clone appeared a few times. Other nucleotide sequences in the sample specify the same CDR3. The J gene is TRBJ1-2, the V gene TRBV27; TRBD1 matches 8 bases. The J segment lost 4 bases and the V segment lost 5 bases, leaving 0 bases of the junction unmatched. The germline V gene has CDR1 MNHEY and CDR2 SMNVEV (reference sequence). CDR3 length: 12 residues. Here the CDR3 reads CASSGQGYGYTF. CDR3 DNA sequence: TGTGCCAGCAGTGGACAGGGCTATGGCTACACCTTC.

The gene calls are TRBV6-5 and TRBJ2-3; maybe TRBD1 (6 bases). Germline V gives CDR1 MNHEY, CDR2 SVGAGI. Deletions cut 6 bases from V and 5 bases from J, with 18 bases between. The CDR3 is 15 residues long. CDR3 residues: CASSLFRGWEDTQYF. The CDR3 nucleotides are TGTGCCAGCAGCCTCTTCAGGGGCTGGGAAGATACGCAGTATTTT.

The chain has TRBV19 and TRBJ1-2; D uncertain. The germline V and J ends were trimmed by 3 bases and 6 bases, with 14 bases remaining between them. The germline CDR1 and CDR2 sequences are LNHDA and SQIVND (reference sequence). The length of the CDR3 is 14 residues. This CDR3 is CASSIWVAGNGYTF. CDR3 in DNA: TGTGCCAGTAGTATTTGGGTGGCCGGCAATGGCTACACCTTC.

This chain uses TRBV5-1 with TRBJ2-7; no firm D call. Trimming stripped 2 bases from V and 2 bases from J, with 8 bases between. Germline loops: CDR1 SGHRS, CDR2 YFSETQ. This CDR3 comprises 13 residues. For the CDR3, the DNA is TGCGCCAGCAGCTTTAGTAGCCCCTACGAGCAGTACTTC. As protein: CASSFSSPYEQYF.

The V and J genes are TRBV9 and TRBJ2-1; D tentatively fits TRBD1 or TRBD2 (6 bases each). Germline CDR1 reads SGDLS; CDR2 reads YYNGEE. The CDR3 consists of 17 residues. The germline V and J ends were trimmed by 0 bases and 8 bases, with 21 bases remaining between them. The CDR3, as DNA: TGTGCCAGCAGCGTAGCGGTCTCAGGGGCGGGGAAGGATGAGCAGTTCTTC. The encoded protein is CASSVAVSGAGKDEQFF.

The chain couples TRBV28 to TRBJ1-1, with D hard to call. V lost 5 bases and J 4 bases, leaving 8 bases between the germline ends. Germline V gene lookup returns CDR1 MDHEN and CDR2 SYDVKM. This CDR3 has 12 amino acids. DNA of the CDR3: TGTGCCAGCAGTGAGAGGGCCACTGAAGCTTTCTTT. It yields the protein CASSERATEAFF.

About this clone itself: The junction does not match germline at one end; this may be a read error. This sequence joins TRBV7-7 and TRBJ2-2, with 8 nucleotides matching TRBD2. This CDR3 region has 15 residues. Germline values: CDR1 SSHAT, CDR2 FNYEAQ (reference sequence). The CDR3 nucleotides are TGTGCTAGCAGCTCAAGCGGGGGGAACACCGGGGAGCTGTTTTTT. Protein sequence: CASSSSGGNTGELFF.

This clone was counted only a few times. The gene calls are TRBV19 and TRBJ2-1, with 9 bases fitting TRBD1. Germline V gives CDR1 LNHDA, CDR2 SQIVND (reference sequence). The V segment lost 4 bases and the J segment 4 bases; nucleotides outside the gene matches: 8. The CDR3 has 16 residues. As DNA, the CDR3 is TGTGCCAGTAGTAAACAGGGGGCGCAGGTATACAATGAGCAGTTCTTC. Amino acids: CASSKQGAQVYNEQFF.

The CDR3, as DNA: TGTGCCAGCAGTGAATTTTCGGGGGGGCCAGGTGAGCAGTTCTTC. This encodes CASSEFSGGPGEQFF. The rearrangement links TRBV25-1 to TRBJ2-1; 8 nucleotides agree with TRBD2. CDR1 and CDR2 (germline): MGHDK, SYGVNS. V lost 1 base to trimming and J lost 9 bases; unmatched junction nucleotides: 8. The CDR3 spans 15 residues.

The chain links TRBV7-6 to TRBJ2-1; D might be TRBD1 (5 bases). V lost 5 bases to trimming and J lost 1 base, with 12 bases between them. The CDR3 is 15 amino acids. Per the germline V gene, CDR1 is SGHVS and CDR2 is FNYEAQ. The CDR3 DNA reads TGTGCCAGCAGCGCTACAGGATTTTCCTACAATGAGCAGTTCTTC. This codes for CASSATGFSYNEQFF.

This CDR3 is CASAHRGSENEQYF. In DNA, the CDR3 is TGCGCCAGCGCCCACAGGGGTAGTGAGAACGAGCAGTACTTC. The chain couples TRBV4-3 to TRBJ2-7; 7 nucleotides line up with TRBD1. The germline V gene has CDR1 LGHNA and CDR2 YSLEER. The V and J ends lost 8 bases and 5 bases, in that order; junction bases with no gene match: 12. The CDR3 is 14 residues long.

The chain joins TRBV5-4 to TRBJ2-3; D gene uncertain. Germline-derived CDR1 and CDR2 are SGHNT and YYREEE (reference sequence). The ends were cut back, 2 bases at V and 0 bases at J, with 4 bases in the middle. The CDR3 spans 13 residues. As DNA, the CDR3 is TGTGCCAGCAGCTTTGACAGCACAGATACGCAGTATTTT. Amino acid sequence: CASSFDSTDTQYF.